A single sample is the source of the 21 T cell receptor beta chains below, sequenced in a study of OX40 agonist ivuxolimab in advanced cancers. TCRdb's table, derived via immunoSEQ multiplex PCR, lists solely in-frame clones and lacks some. Among 58,000 or so clones listed, around 81% were seen once. The sample consisted of CD4+ or CD8+ T cells sorted from blood, taken in a trial of the OX40 agonist ivuxolimab. The receptors here all came from an adult with an advanced solid tumor such as melanoma, head and neck, liver or kidney cancer.

This chain connects TRBV5-1 to TRBJ2-1; 7 nucleotides line up with TRBD2. The V segment lost 2 bases and the J segment 1 base; nucleotides outside the gene matches: 3. The germline gives CDR1 SGHRS, CDR2 YFSETQ. This CDR3 comprises 15 residues. As DNA, the CDR3 is TGCGCCAGCAGCTTAGAGGGAGGGTCCTACAATGAGCAGTTCTTC. It is translated as CASSLEGGSYNEQFF.

The chain links TRBV18 to TRBJ1-5, with a weak D call TRBD1 (5 bases). Trimming took off 3 bases at V and 5 bases at J, with 11 bases between the two ends. The length of the CDR3 is 14 residues. Looked up from germline, CDR1 is KGHSH and CDR2 is LQKENI. The CDR3 DNA sequence: TGTGCCAGCTCACCTCGGGGCGGTCATCAGCCCCAGCATTTT. It codes for CASSPRGGHQPQHF.

The chain carries TRBV5-1 and TRBJ2-5; 8 nucleotides agree with TRBD2. The germline V gene has CDR1 SGHRS and CDR2 YFSETQ. The CDR3 is 14 residues long. After removal of 6 bases from V and 4 bases from J, the junction contained 8 bases not matched to a gene. DNA for the CDR3: TGCGCCAGCACCTCGACAAGCGGGAGAGAGACCCAGTACTTC. Protein sequence: CASTSTSGRETQYF.

Comments on this clone: One end of the junction varies from germline; a read error may be responsible. The genes are TRBV11-2 and TRBJ1-4; D call uncertain. CDR3 length: 15 residues. Germline assignment: CDR1 SGHAT and CDR2 FQNNGV. The CDR3 DNA is TGTGCCAGCAGCTTAGAGGGCTCCGCTAATGAAAAATTGTTTTTT. Translating it yields CASSLEGSANEKLFF.

V is TRBV6-1 and J is TRBJ1-4; D may be TRBD1 (5 bases). The germline gives CDR1 MNHNS, CDR2 SASEGT. The CDR3 contains 13 residues. The germline V and J ends were trimmed by 7 bases and 5 bases, with 11 bases remaining between them. This CDR3 reads CASNWDDNEKLFF. CDR3 sequence (DNA): TGTGCCAGCAACTGGGACGACAATGAAAAACTGTTTTTT.

This clone was detected only a few times. The chain has TRBV9 and TRBJ2-3; the D is unclear. CDR3 size: 13 residues. V lost 2 bases and J 2 bases, leaving 6 bases between the germline ends. CDR1 SGDLS and CDR2 YYNGEE come from the germline V gene. The CDR3 sequence: CASSVGITDTQYF. The CDR3 bases are TGTGCCAGCAGCGTGGGAATCACAGATACGCAGTATTTT.

This rearrangement joins TRBV19 to TRBJ1-5; TRBD1 is a possible D gene (6 bases). The CDR3 covers 15 residues. The germline V and J ends were trimmed by 5 bases and 2 bases, with 13 bases remaining between them. CDR1 and CDR2 from the germline V gene are LNHDA and SQIVND (reference sequence). CDR3 bases: TGTGCCAGTAGTCTACAGGGTTGGGGCAATCAGCCCCAGCATTTT. This codes for CASSLQGWGNQPQHF. Full variable domain (outside the CDR3, taken from reference TRBV19 and TRBJ1-5): DGGITQSPKYLFRKEGQNVTLSCEQNLNHDAMYWYRQDPGQGLRLIYYSQIVNDFQKGDIAEGYSVSREKKESFPLTVTSAQKNPTAFYLCASSLQGWGNQPQHFGDGTRLSIL.

This chain connects TRBV28 to TRBJ2-3; a weak D match, TRBD1 (6 bases). This CDR3 contains 15 residues. Germline V gene data show CDR1 as MDHEN and CDR2 as SYDVKM. V was pared by 2 bases and J by 5 bases, with 14 bases between. The CDR3: CASSLGARRGDTQYF. The CDR3 coding sequence is TGTGCCAGCAGTTTAGGGGCTCGCAGGGGAGATACGCAGTATTTT.

The gene calls are TRBV6-6 and TRBJ2-3; tentative D call: TRBD2 (5 bases). V lost 1 base, J lost 1 base, and 12 bases lay in between. Germline V gene sequence: CDR1 MNHNY, CDR2 SVGAGI (reference sequence). The CDR3 sequence is 16 residues long. The CDR3 DNA reads TGTGCCAGCAGTTACTGGGTGGTCGGGGGCACAGATACGCAGTATTTT. It encodes CASSYWVVGGTDTQYF.

This rearrangement joins TRBV14 to TRBJ1-4; 7 bases are a match to TRBD1. Trimming removed 1 base from V and 7 bases from J; junction bases left unmatched: 9. The germline V gene has CDR1 SGHDN and CDR2 FVKESK. CDR3 size: 16 residues. The CDR3 spells CASSQASGTAVEKLFF. CDR3 coding DNA: TGTGCCAGCAGCCAAGCTTCCGGGACAGCGGTTGAAAAACTGTTTTTT.

This chain uses TRBV9 with TRBJ2-3; D call uncertain. CDR3 length equals 17 residues. V lost 3 bases to trimming and J lost 0 bases, with 17 bases between them. Per the germline V gene, CDR1 is SGDLS and CDR2 is YYNGEE. CDR3 residues: CASSASQTTFSTDTQYF. DNA of the CDR3: TGTGCCAGCAGCGCCTCCCAAACCACCTTTAGCACAGATACGCAGTATTTT.

The chain employs TRBV27 and TRBJ1-2; TRBD1 matches 10 bases. The V gene's germline CDR1 is MNHEY and CDR2 SMNVEV (reference sequence). V gave up 3 bases and J gave up 7 bases; unmatched junction bases: 8. CDR3 length: 15 residues. The CDR3, as DNA: TGTGCCAGCAGTTTCCTCGGACAGGGGGTTTCTGGCTACACCTTC. It codes for CASSFLGQGVSGYTF.

The J gene is TRBJ1-4, the V gene TRBV6-5; 8 bases match TRBD1. V lost 5 bases to trimming and J lost 8 bases; unmatched junction nucleotides: 10. The germline V gene has CDR1 MNHEY and CDR2 SVGAGI. The CDR3 sequence is 15 residues long. This CDR3 reads CASSRDRGGGEKLFF. The CDR3 DNA is TGTGCCAGCAGTCGCGACAGGGGAGGAGGAGAAAAACTGTTTTTT.

This clone was seen only once. The identical CDR3 is also encoded by other nucleotide sequences in the sample. This chain uses TRBV7-3 with TRBJ1-1; 10 positions match TRBD1. The V segment lost 2 bases and the J segment 5 bases; nucleotides outside the gene matches: 2. The CDR3 consists of 14 residues. Germline V gene lookup returns CDR1 SGHTA and CDR2 FQGTGA. The CDR3 region is CASSLRQGATEAFF. CDR3 DNA: TGTGCCAGCAGCTTACGACAGGGGGCAACTGAAGCTTTCTTT.

V and J are TRBV5-6 and TRBJ2-5; weak D call: TRBD2 (6 bases). Germline CDR1 SGHDT, CDR2 YYEEEE. The CDR3 runs 14 residues. The germline V and J ends were trimmed by 5 bases and 5 bases, with 16 bases remaining between them. CDR3: CASSSRRGGETQYF. CDR3 DNA sequence: TGTGCCAGCAGTTCCCGGAGGGGCGGTGAGACCCAGTACTTC.

The CDR3 loop is CASSERTGYYNSPLHF. The DNA of the CDR3 is TGTGCCAGCAGCGAGAGGACAGGATATTATAATTCACCCCTCCACTTT. The V call is TRBV5-6, the J call TRBJ1-6; 7 nucleotides match TRBD1. This CDR3 contains 16 residues. With 4 bases clipped from V and 4 bases from J, the junction kept 8 bases outside the gene matches. Germline V gene data show CDR1 as SGHDT and CDR2 as YYEEEE.

The rearrangement joins TRBV6-5 to TRBJ2-7; possible D gene TRBD1, 7 bases. The CDR3 contains 15 residues. Germline loops: CDR1 MNHEY, CDR2 SVGAGI. Trimming took off 1 base at V and 0 bases at J, with 10 bases between the two ends. The CDR3 sequence: CASSYYRGGSYEQYF. The CDR3 nucleotides read TGTGCCAGCAGTTACTACAGGGGAGGCTCCTACGAGCAGTACTTC.

The DNA of the CDR3 is TGTGCCAGCGCCAGCGGGGGGTACAATGAGCAGTTCTTC. This encodes CASASGGYNEQFF. The V and J genes are TRBV25-1 and TRBJ2-1, with 9 bases aligning to TRBD2. The CDR3 covers 13 residues. Looked up from germline, CDR1 is MGHDK and CDR2 is SYGVNS. Trimming cost V 8 bases and J 4 bases; bases outside gene matches: 3.

Written as DNA, the CDR3 is TGTGCCAGCTCACCAAGGACAGGGAAAAACTCTGGAAACACCATATATTTT. This gives the protein CASSPRTGKNSGNTIYF. The rearrangement joins TRBV18 to TRBJ1-3, with TRBD1 matching over 8 bases. CDR1 is KGHSH, CDR2 LQKENI, per germline. This CDR3 is 17 amino acids long. The trim removed 2 bases at V and 0 bases at J, leaving 6 bases unmatched. The whole variable domain, remainder taken from reference TRBV18 and TRBJ1-3, is NAGVMQNPRHLVRRRGQEARLRCSPMKGHSHVYWYRQLPEEGLKFMVYLQKENIIDESGMPKERFSAEFPKEGPSILRIQQVVRGDSAAYFCASSPRTGKNSGNTIYFGEGSWLTVV.

Only one count was recorded for this clone. The chain uses TRBV2 and TRBJ2-7; D possibly matches TRBD1 or TRBD2 (5 bases each). V was shortened by 7 bases and J by 5 bases, with 18 bases between the two germline ends. Per germline, CDR1 SNHLY and CDR2 FYNNEI. This CDR3 is built from 14 residues. CDR3 sequence: CASTETLVRDEQYF. For the CDR3, the DNA is TGTGCCAGCACCGAGACACTAGTCAGGGACGAGCAGTACTTC.

V is TRBV7-9 and J is TRBJ1-6, with D possibly being TRBD1 (5 bases). V shed 6 bases and J shed 7 bases, with 7 bases lying between them. There are 12 residues in the CDR3. The V gene's germline CDR1 is SEHNR and CDR2 FQNEAQ (reference sequence). The CDR3 protein is CASSRGNSPLHF. The CDR3 DNA follows: TGTGCCAGCAGTCGGGGGAATTCACCCCTCCACTTT.